This T cell receptor beta chain was observed in a study of OX40 agonist ivuxolimab in advanced cancers. Findings and limits, study-wide: At doses 0.1 to 3.0 mg/kg, CD4+ and CD8+ clones expanded.

Data came from immunoSEQ multiplex PCR; TCRdb stores just in-frame clones and leaves some out. The sample carries tens of thousands of clones, 80% to 85% recorded once. Trimming left V 6 bases short and J 7 bases short, with 10 bases between. This CDR3 contains 13 residues. Per the germline V gene, CDR1 is SGHNT and CDR2 is YENEEA. This clone was seen more than once but under ten times. Its target is not known. The sequencing here drew on CD4+ or CD8+ T cells sorted from blood, taken in a trial of the OX40 agonist ivuxolimab. This chain links TRBV11-3 with TRBJ1-6; D gene uncertain. This sequence originates from an adult with an advanced solid tumor such as melanoma, head and neck, liver or kidney cancer. CDR3 amino acids: CASSSRTNSPLHF. The CDR3 DNA follows: TGTGCCAGCAGTAGCAGAACAAATTCACCCCTCCACTTT.